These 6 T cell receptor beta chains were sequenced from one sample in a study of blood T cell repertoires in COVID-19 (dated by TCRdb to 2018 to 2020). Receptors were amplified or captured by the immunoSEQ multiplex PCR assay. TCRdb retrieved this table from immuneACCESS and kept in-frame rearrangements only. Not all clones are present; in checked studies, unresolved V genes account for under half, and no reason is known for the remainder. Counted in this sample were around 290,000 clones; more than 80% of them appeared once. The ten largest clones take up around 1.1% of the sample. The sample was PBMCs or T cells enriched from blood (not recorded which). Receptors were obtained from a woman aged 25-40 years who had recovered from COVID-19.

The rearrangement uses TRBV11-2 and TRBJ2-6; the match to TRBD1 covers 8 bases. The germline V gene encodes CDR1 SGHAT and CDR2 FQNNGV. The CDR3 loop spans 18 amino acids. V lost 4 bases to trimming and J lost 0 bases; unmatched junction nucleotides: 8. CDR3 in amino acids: CASSSRDRSFSGANVLTF. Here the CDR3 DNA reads TGTGCCAGCAGCTCGAGGGACAGGTCCTTCTCTGGGGCCAACGTCCTGACTTTC. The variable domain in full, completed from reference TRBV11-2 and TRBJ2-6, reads EAGVAQSPRYKIIEKRQSVAFWCNPISGHATLYWYQQILGQGPKLLIQFQNNGVVDDSQLPKDRFSAERLKGVDSTLKIQPAKLEDSAVYLCASSSRDRSFSGANVLTFGAGSRLTVL.

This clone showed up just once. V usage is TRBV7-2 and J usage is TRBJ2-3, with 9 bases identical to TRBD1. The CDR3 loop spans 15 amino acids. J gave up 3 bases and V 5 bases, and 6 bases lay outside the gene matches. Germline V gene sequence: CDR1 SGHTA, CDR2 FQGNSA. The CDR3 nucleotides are TGTGCCAGCAGCGCGACAGGGGGTTTGACAGATACGCAGTATTTT. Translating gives CASSATGGLTDTQYF.

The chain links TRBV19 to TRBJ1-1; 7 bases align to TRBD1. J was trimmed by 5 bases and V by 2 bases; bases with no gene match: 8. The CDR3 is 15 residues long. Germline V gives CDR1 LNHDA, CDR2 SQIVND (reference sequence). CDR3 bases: TGTGCCAGTAGTATACCGACAGGGCCGGGGACTGAAGCTTTCTTT. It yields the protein CASSIPTGPGTEAFF.

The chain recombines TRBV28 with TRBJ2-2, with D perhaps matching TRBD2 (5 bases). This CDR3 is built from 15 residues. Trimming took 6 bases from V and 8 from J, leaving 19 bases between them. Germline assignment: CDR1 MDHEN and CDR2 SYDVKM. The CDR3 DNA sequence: TGTGCCAGCAGCTTTGAGGACTTAGCGATGGGGGAGCTGTTTTTT. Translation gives CASSFEDLAMGELFF.

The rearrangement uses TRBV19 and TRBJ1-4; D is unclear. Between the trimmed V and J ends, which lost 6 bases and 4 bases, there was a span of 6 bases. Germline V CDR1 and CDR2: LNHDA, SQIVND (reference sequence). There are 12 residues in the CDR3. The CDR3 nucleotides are TGTGCCAGTAGCCACTTTAATGAAAAACTGTTTTTT. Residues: CASSHFNEKLFF.

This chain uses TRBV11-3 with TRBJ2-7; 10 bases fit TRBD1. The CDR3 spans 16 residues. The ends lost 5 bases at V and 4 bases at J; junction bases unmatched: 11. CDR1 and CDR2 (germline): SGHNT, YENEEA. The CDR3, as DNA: TGTGCCAGCAGCCAGGGTGGGGGACAGGGGAGATACGAGCAGTACTTC. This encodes CASSQGGGQGRYEQYF.